This TCR beta chain was captured by sequencing in a study of blood T cell repertoires in COVID-19. Study-level information: The analysed material was cDNA or gDNA that came from T cells, B-cell-depleted T cells, or PBMCs.

Trimming stripped 3 bases from V and 8 bases from J, with 19 bases between. Germline-derived CDR1 and CDR2 are GTSNPN and SVGIG (reference sequence). The CDR3 runs 14 residues. This clone was counted once. Per the authors' pipeline: Reference gene primer amplification gave nucleated cell count estimates. TCRdb's table, derived via immunoSEQ multiplex PCR, lists solely in-frame clones and lacks some. The V and J calls and clone size are taken from that table; D and trimming were inferred from the DNA. The repertoire consists of some 380,000 clones, with around 90% occurring once and the leading ten covering roughly 2%.

The sequence came from a woman aged 40 to 50 with acute COVID-19. V and J are TRBV30 and TRBJ1-2; D is possibly TRBD1 (6 bases). Source material: PBMCs or T cells enriched from blood (not recorded which). The chain's CDR3 is CAWSSGGPGGGYTF. As DNA, the CDR3 is TGTGCCTGGAGCAGCGGAGGACCGGGGGGCGGCTACACCTTC.